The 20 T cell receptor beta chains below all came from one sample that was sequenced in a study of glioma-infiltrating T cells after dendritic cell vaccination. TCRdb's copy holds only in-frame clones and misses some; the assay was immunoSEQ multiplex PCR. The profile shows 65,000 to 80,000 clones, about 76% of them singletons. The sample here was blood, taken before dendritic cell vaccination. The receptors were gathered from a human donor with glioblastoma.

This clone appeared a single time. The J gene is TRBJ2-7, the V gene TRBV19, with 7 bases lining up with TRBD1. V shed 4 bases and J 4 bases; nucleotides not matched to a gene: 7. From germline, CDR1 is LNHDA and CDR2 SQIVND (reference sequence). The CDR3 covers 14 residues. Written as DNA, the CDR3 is TGTGCCAGTAGTACCCCGGCAGGGGGATACGAGCAGTACTTC. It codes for CASSTPAGGYEQYF.

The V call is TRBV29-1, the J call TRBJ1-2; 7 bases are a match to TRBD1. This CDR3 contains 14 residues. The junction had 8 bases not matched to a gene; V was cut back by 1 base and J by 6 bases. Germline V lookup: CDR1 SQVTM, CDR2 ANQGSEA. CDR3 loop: CSVEGQGISDGYTF. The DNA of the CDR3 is TGCAGCGTTGAAGGACAGGGCATATCGGATGGCTACACCTTC. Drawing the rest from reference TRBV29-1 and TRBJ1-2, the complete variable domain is SAVISQKPSRDICQRGTSLTIQCQVDSQVTMMFWYRQQPGQSLTLIATANQGSEATYESGFVIDKFPISRPNLTFSTLTVSNMSPEDSSIYLCSVEGQGISDGYTFGSGTRLTVV.

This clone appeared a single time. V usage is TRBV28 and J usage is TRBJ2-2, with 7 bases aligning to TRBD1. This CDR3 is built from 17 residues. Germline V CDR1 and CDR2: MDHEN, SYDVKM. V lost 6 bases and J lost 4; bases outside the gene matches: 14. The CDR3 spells CASSLINRGVSTGELFF. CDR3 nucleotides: TGTGCCAGCAGCCTTATAAACAGGGGCGTCAGCACCGGGGAGCTGTTTTTT. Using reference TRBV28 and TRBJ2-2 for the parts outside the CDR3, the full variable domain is DVKVTQSSRYLVKRTGEKVFLECVQDMDHENMFWYRQDPGLGLRLIYFSYDVKMKEKGDIPEGYSVSREKKERFSLILESASTNQTSMYLCASSLINRGVSTGELFFGEGSRLTVL.

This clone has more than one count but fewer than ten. As DNA, the CDR3 is TGTGCCAGCAGCTTGGGCGAACAGGGCCACTACTATGGCTACACCTTC. It encodes CASSLGEQGHYYGYTF. This chain uses TRBV7-9 with TRBJ1-2, with a weak D call TRBD1 (6 bases). Trimming cost V 3 bases and J 3 bases, with 17 bases left between them. Germline assignment: CDR1 SEHNR and CDR2 FQNEAQ (reference sequence). The CDR3 contains 16 residues.

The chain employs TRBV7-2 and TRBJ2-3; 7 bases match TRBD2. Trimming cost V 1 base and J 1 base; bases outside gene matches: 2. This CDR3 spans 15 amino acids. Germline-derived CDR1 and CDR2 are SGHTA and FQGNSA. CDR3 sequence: CASSLEAGGTDTQYF. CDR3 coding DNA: TGTGCCAGCAGCTTAGAGGCGGGGGGCACAGATACGCAGTATTTT.

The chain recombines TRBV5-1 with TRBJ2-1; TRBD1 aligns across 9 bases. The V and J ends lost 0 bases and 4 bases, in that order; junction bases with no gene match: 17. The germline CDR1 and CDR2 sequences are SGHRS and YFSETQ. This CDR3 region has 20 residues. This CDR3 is CASSLAKGTGRGKLYNEQFF. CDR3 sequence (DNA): TGCGCCAGCAGCTTGGCTAAAGGGACAGGGAGAGGGAAGTTGTACAATGAGCAGTTCTTC.

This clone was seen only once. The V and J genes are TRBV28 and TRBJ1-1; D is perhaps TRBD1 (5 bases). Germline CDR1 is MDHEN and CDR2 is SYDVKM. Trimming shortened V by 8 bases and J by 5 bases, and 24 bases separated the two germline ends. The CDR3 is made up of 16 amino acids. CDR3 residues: CASAGSGGGTGTEAFF. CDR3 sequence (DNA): TGTGCCAGCGCCGGCAGCGGGGGGGGGACGGGTACTGAAGCTTTCTTT.

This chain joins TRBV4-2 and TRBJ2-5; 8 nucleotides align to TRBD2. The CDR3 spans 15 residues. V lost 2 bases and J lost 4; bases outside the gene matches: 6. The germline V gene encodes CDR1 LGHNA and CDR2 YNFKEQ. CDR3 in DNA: TGTGCCAGCAGCCAAAGGCGGGGGGAGGGAGAGACCCAGTACTTC. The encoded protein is CASSQRRGEGETQYF.

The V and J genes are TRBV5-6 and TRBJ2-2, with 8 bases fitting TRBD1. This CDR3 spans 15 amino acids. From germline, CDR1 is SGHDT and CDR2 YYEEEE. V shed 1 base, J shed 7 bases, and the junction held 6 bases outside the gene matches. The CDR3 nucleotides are TGTGCCAGCAGCTTGTCTCAAACAGGGGGCGGGGAGCTGTTTTTT. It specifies CASSLSQTGGGELFF.

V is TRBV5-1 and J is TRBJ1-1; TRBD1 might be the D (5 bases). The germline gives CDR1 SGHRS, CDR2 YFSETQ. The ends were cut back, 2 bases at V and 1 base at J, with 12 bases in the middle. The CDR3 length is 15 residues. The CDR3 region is CASSFLSRANTEAFF. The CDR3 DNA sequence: TGCGCCAGCAGCTTTTTGTCCAGGGCGAACACTGAAGCTTTCTTT.

This CDR3 is CASSGDSRSLGTEAFF. The CDR3, as DNA: TGCGCCAGCAGCGGTGATAGTAGGTCTCTAGGCACTGAAGCTTTCTTT. V and J are TRBV5-1 and TRBJ1-1, with unresolved D. Trimming removed 4 bases at V and 4 bases at J, with 20 bases between. This CDR3 has 16 amino acids. Germline CDR1 and CDR2: SGHRS and YFSETQ.

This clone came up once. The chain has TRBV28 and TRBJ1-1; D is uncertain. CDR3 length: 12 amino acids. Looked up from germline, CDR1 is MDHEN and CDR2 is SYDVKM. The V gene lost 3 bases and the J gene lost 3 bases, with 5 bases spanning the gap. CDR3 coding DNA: TGTGCCAGCAGTTTCGAGGACACTGAAGCTTTCTTT. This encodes CASSFEDTEAFF.

Here the CDR3 DNA reads TGCAGCGTTGTTTGGGGACTCGGCTACACCTTC. Translating gives CSVVWGLGYTF. V gene TRBV29-1 combines with J gene TRBJ1-2, with D maybe TRBD1 (5 bases). The germline V gene encodes CDR1 SQVTM and CDR2 ANQGSEA. Trimming removed 4 bases at V and 8 bases at J, with 11 bases between. This CDR3 region has 11 residues. The entire variable domain, with the rest obtained from reference TRBV29-1 and TRBJ1-2, is as follows: SAVISQKPSRDICQRGTSLTIQCQVDSQVTMMFWYRQQPGQSLTLIATANQGSEATYESGFVIDKFPISRPNLTFSTLTVSNMSPEDSSIYLCSVVWGLGYTFGSGTRLTVV.

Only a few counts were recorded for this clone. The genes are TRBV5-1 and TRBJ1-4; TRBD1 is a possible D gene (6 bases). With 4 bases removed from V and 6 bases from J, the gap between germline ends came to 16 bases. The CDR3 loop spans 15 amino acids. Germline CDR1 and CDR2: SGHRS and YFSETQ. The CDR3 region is CASSTGAGDYEKLFF. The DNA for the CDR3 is TGCGCCAGCAGCACCGGGGCAGGGGATTATGAAAAACTGTTTTTT.

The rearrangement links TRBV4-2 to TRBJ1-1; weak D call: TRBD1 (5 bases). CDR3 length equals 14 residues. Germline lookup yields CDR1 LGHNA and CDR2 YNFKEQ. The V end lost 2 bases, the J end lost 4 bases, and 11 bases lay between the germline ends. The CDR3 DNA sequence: TGTGCCAGCAGCCAACCCAGGGCCGGCACTGAAGCTTTCTTT. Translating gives CASSQPRAGTEAFF.

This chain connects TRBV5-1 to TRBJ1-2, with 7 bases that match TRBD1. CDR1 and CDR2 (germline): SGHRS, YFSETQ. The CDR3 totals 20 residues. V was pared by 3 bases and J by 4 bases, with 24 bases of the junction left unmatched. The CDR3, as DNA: TGCGCCAGCAGCTCCGAGATCCAGGACCGGGGACAGACTGGAGGCTATGGCTACACCTTC. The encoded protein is CASSSEIQDRGQTGGYGYTF.

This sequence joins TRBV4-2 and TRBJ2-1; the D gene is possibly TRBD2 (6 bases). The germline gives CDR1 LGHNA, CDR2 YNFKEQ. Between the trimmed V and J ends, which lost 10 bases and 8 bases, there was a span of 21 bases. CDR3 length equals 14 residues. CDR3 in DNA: TGTGCCACTCAGCGGGCGCCGAGTGGGGATGAGCAGTTCTTC. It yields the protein CATQRAPSGDEQFF.

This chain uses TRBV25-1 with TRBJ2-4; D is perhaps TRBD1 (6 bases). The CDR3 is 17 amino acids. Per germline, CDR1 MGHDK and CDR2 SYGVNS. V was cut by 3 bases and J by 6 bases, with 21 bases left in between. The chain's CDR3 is CASSDPSTGKDGNIQYF. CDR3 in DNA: TGTGCCAGCAGTGATCCTTCGACAGGAAAAGATGGAAACATTCAGTACTTC.

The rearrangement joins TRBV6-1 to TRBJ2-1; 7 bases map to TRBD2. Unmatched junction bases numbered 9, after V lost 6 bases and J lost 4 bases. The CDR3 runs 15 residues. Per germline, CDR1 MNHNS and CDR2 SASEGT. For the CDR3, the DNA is TGTGCCAGCAGCCGAGCGGGACTCGGGTACAATGAGCAGTTCTTC. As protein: CASSRAGLGYNEQFF.

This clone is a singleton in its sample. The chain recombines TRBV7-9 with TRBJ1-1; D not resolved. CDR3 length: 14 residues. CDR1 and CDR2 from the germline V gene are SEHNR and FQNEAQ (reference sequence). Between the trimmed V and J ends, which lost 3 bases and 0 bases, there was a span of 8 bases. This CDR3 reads CASSLRGLNTEAFF. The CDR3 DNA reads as TGTGCCAGCAGCTTGCGCGGGTTGAACACTGAAGCTTTCTTT.